A single TCR beta chain is shown here with its context. Its antigen remains unidentified. Healthy Caucasian individuals from Russia aged about 6 to 100 were enrolled as donors. This sample stems from a study of blood T cells in healthy people across ages. The study's findings and limits: More naive CD4+ cells and higher diversity marked long-lived donors relative to aged donors.

The CDR3 runs to 20 residues. V was cut by 6 bases and J by 0 bases, with 28 bases left in between. Together with a sample-barcoded 5' primer, a J-beta primer mix was included in a second PCR lasting about 6 to 12 cycles. Researchers report that a template-switch adaptor with 12 random nucleotides tagged each cDNA molecule. MiXCR, run by TCRdb on the 5' RACE reads, gives a single entry per CDR3 protein. Here the sample spans about 730,000 distinct CDR3 sequences, 35% to 45% being singletons. This clonotype was obtained from a woman aged 55-75 years in good health. The chain uses TRBV12-3 or TRBV12-4 and TRBJ2-3, with D possibly TRBD1 on 6 matching bases. The source material was blood. The CDR3 loop is CASSSGRLADRQLSTDTQYF. CDR3 nucleotide sequence: TGTGCCAGCAGCTCAGGTCGCTTGGCGGACAGACAATTAAGCACAGATACGCAGTATTTT.